Presented here are 20 T cell receptor beta chains from one specimen sequenced in a study. TCRdb independently ran MiXCR on the 5' RACE reads; one entry per CDR3 protein. The sample records 55,000 or so distinct CDR3 sequences, less than 25% being singletons. Treg sorting used a CD4+CD25+CD127-/low gate. Material: tumor-infiltrating Tregs sorted from the breast tumor. Source of these receptors: a female donor with breast cancer.

This clonotype was picked up a small number of times. CDR3 DNA: TGCGCCAGCAACTTAGGGGGGGCCTATGGCTACACCTTC. Translation: CASNLGGAYGYTF. The chain recombines TRBV5-1 with TRBJ1-2; D possibly corresponds to TRBD1 (6 bases). V was clipped by 6 bases and J by 4 bases, with 13 bases between them. Looked up from germline, CDR1 is SGHRS and CDR2 is YFSETQ. CDR3 length: 13 residues.

This chain uses TRBV20-1 with TRBJ2-2, with D possibly matching TRBD2 (6 bases). Germline V gives CDR1 DFQATT, CDR2 SNEGSKA (reference sequence). This CDR3 comprises 15 residues. Trimming left V 5 bases short and J 7 bases short, with 20 bases between. CDR3 in amino acids: CSAPRHSGGSGELFF. In nucleotides, the CDR3 is TGCAGTGCTCCGCGCCACTCCGGGGGTAGCGGGGAGCTGTTTTTT.

The chain carries TRBV20-1 and TRBJ1-5; D ambiguous. V lost 5 bases, J lost 0 bases, and 23 bases lay in between. In germline, CDR1 is DFQATT, CDR2 SNEGSKA (reference sequence). CDR3 length: 18 residues. The CDR3 loop is CSASGLSSAGYSNQPQHF. The DNA for the CDR3 is TGCAGTGCTTCGGGCCTTTCTTCCGCTGGATATAGCAATCAGCCCCAGCATTTT.

V usage is TRBV5-6 and J usage is TRBJ2-7; TRBD1 agrees at 10 bases. Germline V lookup: CDR1 SGHDT, CDR2 YYEEEE. The V gene end was trimmed by 6 bases and the J gene end by 6 bases; junction bases not matched to a gene: 9. The CDR3 covers 14 residues. The CDR3 protein is CASTLGGTGAEQYF. CDR3 nucleotide sequence: TGTGCCAGCACCCTAGGGGGGACAGGGGCCGAGCAGTACTTC.

CDR3 in amino acids: CSARAGAELAGAVTQYF. In DNA form, the CDR3 reads TGCAGTGCTAGAGCCGGGGCGGAACTAGCGGGAGCGGTGACCCAGTACTTC. The rearrangement uses TRBV20-1 and TRBJ2-5; 11 bases line up with TRBD2. V gave up 1 base and J gave up 7 bases; unmatched junction bases: 14. Germline loops: CDR1 DFQATT, CDR2 SNEGSKA (reference sequence). The CDR3 runs 17 residues.

This chain links TRBV5-1 with TRBJ2-1; 7 nucleotides match TRBD2. V trimming: 2 bases; J trimming: 4 bases; junction bases outside the gene matches: 9. This CDR3 has 16 amino acids. Germline lookup yields CDR1 SGHRS and CDR2 YFSETQ. The CDR3 spells CASSLAAVGRYNEQFF. The CDR3 coding sequence is TGCGCCAGCAGCTTAGCGGCGGTCGGGAGGTACAATGAGCAGTTCTTC.

This clonotype was observed a few times. The CDR3 DNA is TGTGCCAGCAGCTCTGGATCACACCGGAATGAAAAACTGTTTTTT. This translates into CASSSGSHRNEKLFF. The rearrangement uses TRBV7-9 and TRBJ1-4; no clear D. Germline V gene sequence: CDR1 SEHNR, CDR2 FQNEAQ (reference sequence). V was shortened by 4 bases and J by 5 bases, with 14 bases between the two germline ends. The CDR3 totals 15 residues.

The V call is TRBV2, the J call TRBJ1-2, with 10 bases identical to TRBD1. Germline V gene data show CDR1 as SNHLY and CDR2 as FYNNEI. J was trimmed by 2 bases and V by 6 bases; bases with no gene match: 6. The CDR3 has 15 amino acids. The CDR3 nucleotides are TGTGCCAGCAGGGCCTTGGGACAGGGGAACTATGGCTACACCTTC. It specifies CASRALGQGNYGYTF.

This clonotype was observed a single time. This chain connects TRBV11-2 to TRBJ1-1, with D uncertain. V shed 5 bases and J shed 3 bases, with 13 bases lying between them. This CDR3 has 14 residues. Germline CDR1 reads SGHAT; CDR2 reads FQNNGV. In DNA form, the CDR3 reads TGTGCCAGCAGCGTAACAAGGGAGTACACTGAAGCTTTCTTT. This translates into CASSVTREYTEAFF.

To note about this clonotype: A read error may produce the germline difference seen at one junction end. The gene calls are TRBV5-1 and TRBJ2-7; TRBD1 matches at 7 bases. The CDR3 is 15 amino acids. Germline loops: CDR1 SGHRS, CDR2 YFSETQ. In DNA, the CDR3 is TGCGCCGGCAGCTCCTCCGAGACAGGGACCTACGAGCAGTACTTC. Amino acids: CAGSSSETGTYEQYF.

This clonotype has at least ten counts. The chain carries TRBV6-1 and TRBJ1-2; no clear D. In germline, CDR1 is MNHNS, CDR2 SASEGT. With 6 bases removed from V and 3 bases from J, the gap between germline ends came to 11 bases. There are 13 residues in the CDR3. The CDR3 is CASRPGADYGYTF. CDR3 coding DNA: TGTGCCAGCAGGCCGGGAGCGGACTATGGCTACACCTTC.

With regard to this clonotype: With a much larger clone just one base away, this may be a read error. The V call is TRBV5-6, the J call TRBJ1-2; weak D call: TRBD1 (5 bases). The length of the CDR3 is 13 residues. Germline V gene lookup returns CDR1 SGHDT and CDR2 YYEEEE. V lost 4 bases and J 4 bases, leaving 11 bases between the germline ends. The CDR3 loop is CASSVQGTYGYTF. CDR3 bases: TGTGCCAGCAGCGTGCAAGGGACCTATGGCTACACCTTC. The full variable domain, completed using reference TRBV5-6 and TRBJ1-2, is DAGVTQSPTHLIKTRGQQVTLRCSPKSGHDTVSWYQQALGQGPQFIFQYYEEEERQRGNFPDRFSGHQFPNYSSELNVNALLLGDSALYLCASSVQGTYGYTFGSGTRLTVV.

V usage is TRBV5-1 and J usage is TRBJ1-2; D unclear. There are 14 residues in the CDR3. V shed 0 bases and J shed 5 bases, with 11 bases lying between them. CDR1 SGHRS and CDR2 YFSETQ come from the germline V gene. The CDR3 region has the DNA TGCGCCAGCAGCTTGGGTCAGCCGCTGTATGGCTACACCTTC. It codes for CASSLGQPLYGYTF.

Turning to this clonotype: Since a much larger clone is just one base distant, this may be a read error. The gene calls are TRBV6-2 or TRBV6-3 and TRBJ1-6; D unclear. Germline V CDR1 and CDR2: MNHEY, SVGEGT. Between the trimmed V and J ends, which lost 4 bases and 1 base, there was a span of 8 bases. This CDR3 has 15 amino acids. CDR3 protein: CASSSARSYNSPLHF. CDR3 coding DNA: TGTGCCAGCAGTTCTGCAAGATCCTATAATTCACCCCTCCACTTT.

In its sample, this clonotype was seen many times. The CDR3, as DNA: TGCGCCAGCAGCCAAGTTACGGGGAATTCACCCCTCCACTTT. Amino acid sequence: CASSQVTGNSPLHF. This chain connects TRBV4-3 to TRBJ1-6; no clear D gene. Germline CDR1 reads LGHNA; CDR2 reads YSLEER. There are 14 residues in the CDR3. Trimming left V 1 base short and J 7 bases short, with 8 bases between.

By share, this clonotype ranks as medium-sized. This chain joins TRBV5-1 and TRBJ1-1; D call uncertain. This CDR3 has 14 amino acids. V gave up 4 bases and J gave up 3 bases, with 13 bases separating them. Germline CDR1 reads SGHRS; CDR2 reads YFSETQ. CDR3 loop: CASSRAPGDTEAFF. The CDR3 region has the DNA TGCGCCAGCAGCCGGGCCCCAGGTGACACTGAAGCTTTCTTT.

This sequence joins TRBV18 and TRBJ1-2; D is unclear. The CDR3 has 17 residues. CDR1 is KGHSH, CDR2 LQKENI, per germline. The V end was cut by 3 bases, the J end by 1 base, with 18 bases between. The CDR3 reads CASSPSGDLTFNYGYTF. The CDR3 DNA follows: TGTGCCAGCTCACCGAGCGGCGACCTTACTTTTAACTATGGCTACACCTTC.

This clonotype occurred many times. The rearrangement joins TRBV11-2 to TRBJ2-4; 8 bases fit TRBD2. V shed 5 bases, J shed 3 bases, and the junction held 3 bases outside the gene matches. The CDR3 is 14 amino acids. Germline CDR1 is SGHAT and CDR2 is FQNNGV. The CDR3 bases are TGTGCCAGCAGCAGGCTAGCGGGCAAAAACATTCAGTACTTC. Its translation is CASSRLAGKNIQYF.

This clonotype was seen many times. The chain joins TRBV20-1 to TRBJ1-2, with TRBD1 identical over 8 bases. Germline V gene data show CDR1 as DFQATT and CDR2 as SNEGSKA (reference sequence). The CDR3 is made up of 14 amino acids. Losses at the gene ends were 0 bases for V and 7 bases for J; bases not matched to a gene: 7. CDR3 bases: TGCAGTGCTAGAGAGTCGGGGACAGGACTTGGCTACACCTTC. Translation: CSARESGTGLGYTF.

V and J are TRBV7-3 and TRBJ2-1, with TRBD1 matching 7 bases. Trimming at V came to 6 bases and at J to 1 base, leaving 3 bases not matched to a gene. The CDR3 is 14 amino acids. Germline V gene lookup returns CDR1 SGHTA and CDR2 FQGTGA. CDR3 coding DNA: TGTGCCAGCAGGAGGGGGCCTTCCTACAATGAGCAGTTCTTC. This codes for CASRRGPSYNEQFF.